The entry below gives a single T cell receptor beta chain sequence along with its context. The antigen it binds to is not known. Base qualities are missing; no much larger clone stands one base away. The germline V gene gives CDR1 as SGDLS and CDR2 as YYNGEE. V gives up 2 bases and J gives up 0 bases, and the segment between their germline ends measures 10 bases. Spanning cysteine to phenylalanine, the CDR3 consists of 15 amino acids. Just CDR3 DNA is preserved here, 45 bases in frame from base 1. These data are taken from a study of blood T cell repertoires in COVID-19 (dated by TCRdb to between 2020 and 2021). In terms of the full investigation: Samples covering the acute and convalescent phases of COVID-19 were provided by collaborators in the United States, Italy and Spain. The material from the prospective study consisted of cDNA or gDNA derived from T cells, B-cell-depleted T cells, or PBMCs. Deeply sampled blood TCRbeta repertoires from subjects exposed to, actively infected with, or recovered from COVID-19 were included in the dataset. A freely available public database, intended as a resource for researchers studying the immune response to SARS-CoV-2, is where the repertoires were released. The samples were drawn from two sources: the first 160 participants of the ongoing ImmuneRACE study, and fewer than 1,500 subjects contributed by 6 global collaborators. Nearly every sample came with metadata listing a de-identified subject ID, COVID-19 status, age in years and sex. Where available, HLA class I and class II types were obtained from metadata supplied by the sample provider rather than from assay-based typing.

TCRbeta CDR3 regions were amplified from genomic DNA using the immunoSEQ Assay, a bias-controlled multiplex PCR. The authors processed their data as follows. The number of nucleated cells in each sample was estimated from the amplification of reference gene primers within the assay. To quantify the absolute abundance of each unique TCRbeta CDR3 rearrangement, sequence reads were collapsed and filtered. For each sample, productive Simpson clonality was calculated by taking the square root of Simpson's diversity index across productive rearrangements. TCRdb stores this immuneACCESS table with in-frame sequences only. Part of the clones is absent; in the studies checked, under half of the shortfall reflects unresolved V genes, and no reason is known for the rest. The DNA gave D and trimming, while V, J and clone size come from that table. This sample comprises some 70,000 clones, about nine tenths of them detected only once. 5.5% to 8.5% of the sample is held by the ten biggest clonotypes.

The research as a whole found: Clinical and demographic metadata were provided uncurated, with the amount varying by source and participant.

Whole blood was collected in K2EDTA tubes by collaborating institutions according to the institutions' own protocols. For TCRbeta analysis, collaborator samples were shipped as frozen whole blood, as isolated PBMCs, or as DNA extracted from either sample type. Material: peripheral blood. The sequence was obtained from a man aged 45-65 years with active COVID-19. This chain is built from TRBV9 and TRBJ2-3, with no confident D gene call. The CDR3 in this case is CASSVTVGSTDTQYF. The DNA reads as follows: TGTGCCAGCAGCGTTACAGTAGGAAGCACAGATACGCAGTATTTT.